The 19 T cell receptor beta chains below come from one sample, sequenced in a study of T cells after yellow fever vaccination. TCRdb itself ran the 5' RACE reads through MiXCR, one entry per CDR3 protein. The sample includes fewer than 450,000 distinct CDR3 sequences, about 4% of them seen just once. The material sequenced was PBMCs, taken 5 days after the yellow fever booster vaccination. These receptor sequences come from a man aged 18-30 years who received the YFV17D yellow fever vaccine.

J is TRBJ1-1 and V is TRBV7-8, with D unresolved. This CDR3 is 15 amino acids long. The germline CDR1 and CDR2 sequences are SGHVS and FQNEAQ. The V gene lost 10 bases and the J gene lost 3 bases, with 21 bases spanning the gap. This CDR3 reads CATSASRAGDTEAFF. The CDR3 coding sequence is TGTGCCACCTCAGCGAGTAGGGCGGGAGACACTGAAGCTTTCTTT.

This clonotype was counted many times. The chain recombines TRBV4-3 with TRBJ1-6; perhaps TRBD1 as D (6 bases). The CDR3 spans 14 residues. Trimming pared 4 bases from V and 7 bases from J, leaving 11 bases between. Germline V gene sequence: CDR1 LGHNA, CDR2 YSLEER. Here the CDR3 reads CASSLTGLNSPLHF. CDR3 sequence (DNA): TGCGCCAGCAGCCTGACAGGCCTAAATTCACCCCTCCACTTT.

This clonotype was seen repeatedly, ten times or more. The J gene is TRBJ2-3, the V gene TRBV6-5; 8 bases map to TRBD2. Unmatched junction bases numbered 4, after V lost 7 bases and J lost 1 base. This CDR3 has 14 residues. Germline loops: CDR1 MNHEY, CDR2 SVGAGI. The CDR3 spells CASIKTSGTDTQYF. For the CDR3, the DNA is TGTGCCAGCATTAAGACTAGCGGCACAGATACGCAGTATTTT.

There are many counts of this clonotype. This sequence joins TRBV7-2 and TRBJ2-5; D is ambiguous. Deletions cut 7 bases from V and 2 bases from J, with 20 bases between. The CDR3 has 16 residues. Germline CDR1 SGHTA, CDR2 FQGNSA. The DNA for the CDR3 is TGTGCCAGCACCCCGCGGCGACTCTCTTCTCAAGAGACCCAGTACTTC. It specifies CASTPRRLSSQETQYF.

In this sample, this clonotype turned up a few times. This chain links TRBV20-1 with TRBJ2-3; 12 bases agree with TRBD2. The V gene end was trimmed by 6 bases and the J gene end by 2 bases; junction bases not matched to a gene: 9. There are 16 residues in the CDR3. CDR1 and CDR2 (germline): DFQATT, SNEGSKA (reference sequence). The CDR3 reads CSAASGGAAHTDTQYF. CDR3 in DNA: TGCAGTGCCGCTAGCGGGGGGGCCGCACACACAGATACGCAGTATTTT.

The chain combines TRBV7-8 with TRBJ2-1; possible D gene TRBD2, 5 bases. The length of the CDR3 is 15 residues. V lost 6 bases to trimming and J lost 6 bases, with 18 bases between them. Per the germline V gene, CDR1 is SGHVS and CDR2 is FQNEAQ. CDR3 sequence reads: CASRPGLGPSNEQFF. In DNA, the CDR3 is TGTGCCAGCAGGCCTGGACTTGGTCCAAGCAATGAGCAGTTCTTC.

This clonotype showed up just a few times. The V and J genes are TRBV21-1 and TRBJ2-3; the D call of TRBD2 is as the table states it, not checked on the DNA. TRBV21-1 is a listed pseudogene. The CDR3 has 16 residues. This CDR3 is CASSKARAPKGDTQYF. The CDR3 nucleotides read TGTGCCAGCAGCAAAGCGCGGGCCCCTAAGGGAGATACGCAGTATTTT.

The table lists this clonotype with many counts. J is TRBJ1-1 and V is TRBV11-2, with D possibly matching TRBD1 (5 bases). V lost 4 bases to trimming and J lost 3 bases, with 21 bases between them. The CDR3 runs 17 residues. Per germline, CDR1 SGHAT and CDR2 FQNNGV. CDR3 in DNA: TGTGCCAGCAGCTCACCCAGGGTATTCGGGGGAGACACTGAAGCTTTCTTT. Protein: CASSSPRVFGGDTEAFF.

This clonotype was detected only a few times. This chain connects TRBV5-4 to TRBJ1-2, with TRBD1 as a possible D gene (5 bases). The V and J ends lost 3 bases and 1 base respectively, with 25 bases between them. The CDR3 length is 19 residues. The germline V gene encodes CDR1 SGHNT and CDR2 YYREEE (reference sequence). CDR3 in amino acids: CASSSFVTLTETRNYGYTF. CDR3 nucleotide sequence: TGTGCCAGCAGCTCTTTCGTTACCCTGACAGAGACTCGTAACTATGGCTACACCTTC. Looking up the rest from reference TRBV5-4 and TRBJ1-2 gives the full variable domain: ETGVTQSPTHLIKTRGQQVTLRCSSQSGHNTVSWYQQALGQGPQFIFQYYREEENGRGNFPPRFSGLQFPNYSSELNVNALELDDSALYLCASSSFVTLTETRNYGYTFGSGTRLTVV.

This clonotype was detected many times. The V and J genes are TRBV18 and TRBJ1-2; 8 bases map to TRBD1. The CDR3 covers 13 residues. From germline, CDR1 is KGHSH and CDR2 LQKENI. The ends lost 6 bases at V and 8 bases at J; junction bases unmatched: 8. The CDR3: CASSGQGLGGYTF. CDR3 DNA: TGTGCCAGCTCCGGACAGGGACTGGGCGGCTACACCTTC.

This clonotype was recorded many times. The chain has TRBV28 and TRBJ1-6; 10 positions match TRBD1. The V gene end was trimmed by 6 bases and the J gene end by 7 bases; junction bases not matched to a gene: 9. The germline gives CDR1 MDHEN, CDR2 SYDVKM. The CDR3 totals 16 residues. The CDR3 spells CASSAPGQGTNSPLHF. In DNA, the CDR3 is TGTGCCAGCAGCGCTCCGGGACAGGGGACCAATTCACCCCTCCACTTT.

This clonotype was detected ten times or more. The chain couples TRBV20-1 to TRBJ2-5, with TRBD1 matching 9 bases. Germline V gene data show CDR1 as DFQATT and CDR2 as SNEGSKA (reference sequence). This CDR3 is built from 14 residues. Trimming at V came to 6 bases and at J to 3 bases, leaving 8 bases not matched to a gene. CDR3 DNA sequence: TGCAGTGCCGCAAACAGGGGGCTAGAAGAGACCCAGTACTTC. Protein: CSAANRGLEETQYF.

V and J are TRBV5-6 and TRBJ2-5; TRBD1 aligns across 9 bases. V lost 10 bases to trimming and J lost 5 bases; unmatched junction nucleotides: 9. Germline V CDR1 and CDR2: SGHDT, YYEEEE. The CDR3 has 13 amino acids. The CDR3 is CASRSGTGETQYF. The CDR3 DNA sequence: TGTGCCTCGCGCTCCGGGACAGGGGAGACCCAGTACTTC.

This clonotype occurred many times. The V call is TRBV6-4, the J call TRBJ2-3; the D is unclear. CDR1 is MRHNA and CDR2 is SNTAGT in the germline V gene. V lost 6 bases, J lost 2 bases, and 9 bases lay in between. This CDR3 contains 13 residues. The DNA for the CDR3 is TGTGCCAGCAGCTCTGGTGACACAGATACGCAGTATTTT. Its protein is CASSSGDTDTQYF.

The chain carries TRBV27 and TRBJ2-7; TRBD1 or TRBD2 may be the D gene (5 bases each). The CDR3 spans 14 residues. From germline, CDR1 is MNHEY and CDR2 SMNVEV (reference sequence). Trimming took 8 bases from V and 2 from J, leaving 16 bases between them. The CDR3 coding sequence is TGTGCCAGCGGGAACCGGGACGGAGCCTACGAGCAGTACTTC. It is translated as CASGNRDGAYEQYF.

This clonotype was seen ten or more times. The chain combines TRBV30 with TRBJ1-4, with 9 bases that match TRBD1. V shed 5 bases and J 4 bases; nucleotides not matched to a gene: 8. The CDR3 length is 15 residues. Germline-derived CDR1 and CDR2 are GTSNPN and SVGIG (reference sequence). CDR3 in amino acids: CAWGKGTGFNEKLFF. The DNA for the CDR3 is TGTGCCTGGGGGAAAGGGACAGGGTTTAATGAAAAACTGTTTTTT. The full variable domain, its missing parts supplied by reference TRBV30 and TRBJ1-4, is SQTIHQWPATLVQPVGSPLSLECTVEGTSNPNLYWYRQAAGRGLQLLFYSVGIGQISSEVPQNLSASRPQDRQFILSSKKLLLSDSGFYLCAWGKGTGFNEKLFFGSGTQLSVL.

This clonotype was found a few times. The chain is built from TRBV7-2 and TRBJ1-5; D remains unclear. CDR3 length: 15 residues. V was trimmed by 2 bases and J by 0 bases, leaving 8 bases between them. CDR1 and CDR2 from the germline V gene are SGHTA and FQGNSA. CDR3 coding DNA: TGTGCCAGCAGCTTACGCCGGAATAGCAATCAGCCCCAGCATTTT. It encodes CASSLRRNSNQPQHF.

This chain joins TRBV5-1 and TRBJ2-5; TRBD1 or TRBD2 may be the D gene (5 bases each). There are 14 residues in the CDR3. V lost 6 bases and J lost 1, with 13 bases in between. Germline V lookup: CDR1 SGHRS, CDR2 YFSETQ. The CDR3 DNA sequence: TGCGCCAGCAACCTGGGGGAAGGCCAAGAGACCCAGTACTTC. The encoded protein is CASNLGEGQETQYF.

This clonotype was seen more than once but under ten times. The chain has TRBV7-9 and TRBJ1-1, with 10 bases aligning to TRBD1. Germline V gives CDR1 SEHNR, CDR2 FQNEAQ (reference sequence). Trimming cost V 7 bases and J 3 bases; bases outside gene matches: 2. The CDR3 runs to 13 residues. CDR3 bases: TGTGCCAGCATGACAGGGGGCTACACTGAAGCTTTCTTT. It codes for CASMTGGYTEAFF.